The 6 T cell receptor beta chains listed next were all sequenced from one sample in a study of blood T cell repertoires in COVID-19. Repertoires were generated with immunoSEQ multiplex PCR, while TCRdb's copy carries only in-frame clones and drops some. The sample records about 99,000 clones, about 87% being singletons. Sequenced input: peripheral blood. The receptors derive from a human donor in a cohort sampled during active or convalescent COVID-19.

The CDR3 sequence is CASRRTGTGELFF. CDR3 nucleotides: TGTGCCAGCAGACGGACAGGGACCGGGGAGCTGTTTTTT. The chain joins TRBV12-3 or TRBV12-4 to TRBJ2-2, with 8 bases fitting TRBD1. V was clipped by 6 bases and J by 5 bases; unmatched bases: 2. This CDR3 region has 13 residues.

In its sample, this clone was seen a few times. At the DNA level, this CDR3 is encoded by other sequences in the same sample as well. The genes are TRBV5-5 and TRBJ1-4, with 10 bases lining up with TRBD1. Germline V lookup: CDR1 SGHKS, CDR2 YYEKEE (reference sequence). CDR3 size: 20 residues. The J segment lost 0 bases and the V segment lost 0 bases, leaving 11 bases of the junction unmatched. CDR3 region: CASSLVPPGQGLATNEKLFF. For the CDR3, the DNA is TGTGCCAGCAGCTTGGTGCCGCCGGGACAGGGGCTTGCAACTAATGAAAAACTGTTTTTT.

The J gene is TRBJ2-7, the V gene TRBV19, with D perhaps TRBD1 (6 bases). Per the germline V gene, CDR1 is LNHDA and CDR2 is SQIVND (reference sequence). Trimming pared 3 bases from V and 2 bases from J, leaving 14 bases between. The CDR3 length is 15 residues. The CDR3 region has the DNA TGTGCCAGTAGTATCAATGCCAGGGGCCCCTACGAGCAGTACTTC. It yields the protein CASSINARGPYEQYF.

This sequence joins TRBV19 and TRBJ2-3, with a tentative D call TRBD1 (6 bases). In germline, CDR1 is LNHDA, CDR2 SQIVND (reference sequence). The V and J ends lost 6 bases and 2 bases respectively, with 18 bases between them. This CDR3 is 16 amino acids long. The CDR3 reads CASSLGALRFTDTQYF. The CDR3 DNA reads TGTGCCAGTAGCCTGGGGGCCCTCCGGTTCACAGATACGCAGTATTTT. The full variable domain, completed using reference TRBV19 and TRBJ2-3, is DGGITQSPKYLFRKEGQNVTLSCEQNLNHDAMYWYRQDPGQGLRLIYYSQIVNDFQKGDIAEGYSVSREKKESFPLTVTSAQKNPTAFYLCASSLGALRFTDTQYFGPGTRLTVL.

This chain links TRBV5-1 with TRBJ1-2; 10 bases align to TRBD1. Germline V gene lookup returns CDR1 SGHRS and CDR2 YFSETQ. With 0 bases clipped from V and 8 bases from J, the junction kept 7 bases outside the gene matches. CDR3 length equals 15 residues. The DNA for the CDR3 is TGCGCCAGCAGCTTGGAGACAGGGGGCATCAGGGGCTACACCTTC. Encoded protein: CASSLETGGIRGYTF.

V usage is TRBV11-2 and J usage is TRBJ1-6, with TRBD1 matching over 7 bases. Germline V gene lookup returns CDR1 SGHAT and CDR2 FQNNGV. The CDR3 has 14 residues. V shed 4 bases and J 9 bases; nucleotides not matched to a gene: 6. The CDR3 sequence: CASSSGQAGSPLHF. In DNA, the CDR3 is TGTGCCAGCAGCTCCGGACAGGCCGGTTCACCCCTCCACTTT.